Listed here are 30 T cell receptor beta chains from one sample, sequenced in a study of beta chain features in type 1 diabetes. Sequenced material consisted of expressed TCRB transcripts (all of the isolated RNA was reverse transcribed). The method was immunoSEQ multiplex PCR; TCRdb's version includes in-frame clones alone and lacks a portion of them. The sample lists hundreds of thousands of clones; 15% to 18% were seen once. Sequenced material: naive CD4+ T cells from blood. The receptors were gathered from a man between 18 and 35 years old in good health.

The chain recombines TRBV7-2 with TRBJ2-5, with 13 bases that match TRBD2. The CDR3 is 15 residues long. After removal of 5 bases from V and 5 bases from J, the junction contained 5 bases not matched to a gene. Per germline, CDR1 SGHTA and CDR2 FQGNSA. This chain's CDR3 is CASSRTSGSFETQYF. The CDR3, as DNA: TGTGCCAGCAGCCGGACTAGCGGGAGTTTTGAGACCCAGTACTTC. Complete variable domain (other parts from reference TRBV7-2 and TRBJ2-5): GAGVSQSPSNKVTEKGKDVELRCDPISGHTALYWYRQSLGQGLEFLIYFQGNSAPDKSGLPSDRFSAERTGGSVSTLTIQRTQQEDSAVYLCASSRTSGSFETQYFGPGTRLLVL.

This chain joins TRBV9 and TRBJ2-3, with a possible D match to TRBD1 (7 bases). The CDR3 runs 16 residues. V lost 3 bases and J 3 bases, leaving 17 bases between the germline ends. CDR1 and CDR2 (germline): SGDLS, YYNGEE. The CDR3 reads CASSGGGGGRTDTQYF. Written as DNA, the CDR3 is TGTGCCAGCAGCGGGGGCGGAGGGGGCCGAACAGATACGCAGTATTTT.

Only one count was recorded for this clone. J is TRBJ2-7 and V is TRBV7-9; 13 bases agree with TRBD2. Germline CDR1 and CDR2: SEHNR and FQNEAQ (reference sequence). The CDR3 contains 17 residues. Trimming removed 5 bases from V and 4 bases from J; junction bases left unmatched: 11. The CDR3 is CASSPFGLAGVRYEQYF. In DNA, the CDR3 is TGTGCCAGCAGCCCCTTTGGACTAGCGGGAGTCCGTTACGAGCAGTACTTC.

This clone was found a few times. V and J are TRBV11-2 and TRBJ2-7; D might be TRBD2 (5 bases). V shed 6 bases and J shed 0 bases, with 15 bases lying between them. CDR3 length: 15 amino acids. Per the germline V gene, CDR1 is SGHAT and CDR2 is FQNNGV. Here the CDR3 DNA reads TGTGCCAGCAGTTTTAGGACGGGGAGCTCCTACGAGCAGTACTTC. This sequence encodes CASSFRTGSSYEQYF. Complete variable domain (other parts from reference TRBV11-2 and TRBJ2-7): EAGVAQSPRYKIIEKRQSVAFWCNPISGHATLYWYQQILGQGPKLLIQFQNNGVVDDSQLPKDRFSAERLKGVDSTLKIQPAKLEDSAVYLCASSFRTGSSYEQYFGPGTRLTVT.

This chain uses TRBV2 with TRBJ1-1; 8 bases fit TRBD1. Germline loops: CDR1 SNHLY, CDR2 FYNNEI. V lost 1 base to trimming and J lost 1 base; unmatched junction nucleotides: 2. The CDR3 contains 15 residues. As DNA, the CDR3 is TGTGCCAGCAGTGAAGGACAGGGGTGGAACACTGAAGCTTTCTTT. It is translated as CASSEGQGWNTEAFF.

The V call is TRBV5-1, the J call TRBJ2-1; the D gene is possibly TRBD2 (6 bases). V was shortened by 0 bases and J by 8 bases, with 12 bases between the two germline ends. The CDR3 totals 14 residues. Germline V gene data show CDR1 as SGHRS and CDR2 as YFSETQ. The DNA of the CDR3 is TGCGCCAGCAGCTTGGTTGCGGGAAAAGATGAGCAGTTCTTC. Encoded protein: CASSLVAGKDEQFF.

The chain combines TRBV2 with TRBJ2-5; TRBD2 matches 11 bases. The CDR3 contains 15 residues. Trimming took 8 bases from V and 6 from J; bases not matched to a gene: 11. Germline V gene sequence: CDR1 SNHLY, CDR2 FYNNEI. The DNA of the CDR3 is TGTGCCAGCCGAAGTCTAGCGGGGGGAGGAAAGACCCAGTACTTC. Protein: CASRSLAGGGKTQYF. Combining the CDR3 with reference TRBV2 and TRBJ2-5 gives the whole variable domain EPEVTQTPSHQVTQMGQEVILRCVPISNHLYFYWYRQILGQKVEFLVSFYNNEISEKSEIFDDQFSVERPDGSNFTLKIRSTKLEDSAMYFCASRSLAGGGKTQYFGPGTRLLVL.

This clone was found a few times. The chain's CDR3 is CASSLAPRKGEKLFF. The CDR3 DNA reads as TGTGCCAGCAGCTTGGCCCCCCGGAAGGGCGAAAAACTGTTTTTT. V gene TRBV5-6 combines with J gene TRBJ1-4; D is unclear. Germline CDR1 and CDR2: SGHDT and YYEEEE. The CDR3 loop spans 15 amino acids. Deletions cut 0 bases from V and 8 bases from J, with 14 bases between.

This clone was counted a few times. The rearrangement uses TRBV19 and TRBJ1-1; 9 nucleotides match TRBD1. Per the germline V gene, CDR1 is LNHDA and CDR2 is SQIVND (reference sequence). CDR3 size: 17 residues. V lost 3 bases and J lost 0; bases outside the gene matches: 8. CDR3 in amino acids: CASSMHRGRNMNTEAFF. The CDR3 DNA is TGTGCCAGTAGTATGCACAGGGGGCGCAACATGAACACTGAAGCTTTCTTT.

The V and J genes are TRBV5-1 and TRBJ1-3; D is unresolved. There are 14 residues in the CDR3. V was shortened by 0 bases and J by 0 bases, with 4 bases between the two germline ends. Germline lookup yields CDR1 SGHRS and CDR2 YFSETQ. The CDR3 loop reads CASSLESSGNTIYF. CDR3 coding DNA: TGCGCCAGCAGCTTGGAAAGCTCTGGAAACACCATATATTTT.

The rearrangement joins TRBV6-5 to TRBJ1-1; D might be TRBD1 (5 bases). Germline V gene lookup returns CDR1 MNHEY and CDR2 SVGAGI. V was cut by 6 bases and J by 0 bases, with 14 bases left in between. This CDR3 region has 15 residues. This CDR3 reads CASSLTGAMNTEAFF. In DNA, the CDR3 is TGTGCCAGCAGCCTAACAGGTGCCATGAACACTGAAGCTTTCTTT.

Only a few counts were recorded for this clone. The CDR3 reads CASSLGQVAKNTEAFF. CDR3 sequence (DNA): TGTGCCAGCAGCTTGGGACAGGTCGCCAAGAACACTGAAGCTTTCTTT. J is TRBJ1-1 and V is TRBV7-9; 8 nucleotides line up with TRBD1. Germline CDR1 reads SEHNR; CDR2 reads FQNEAQ (reference sequence). V shed 3 bases and J 1 base; nucleotides not matched to a gene: 7. The CDR3 consists of 16 residues.

This chain's CDR3 is CASSLLSGAAGYGYTF. The CDR3 bases are TGTGCCAGCAGTCTGTTATCGGGGGCGGCTGGGTATGGCTACACCTTC. The chain joins TRBV14 to TRBJ1-2, with a possible D match to TRBD1 (6 bases). V shed 6 bases and J shed 5 bases, with 22 bases lying between them. The CDR3 loop spans 16 amino acids. Germline CDR1 reads SGHDN; CDR2 reads FVKESK.

The table lists this clone with a few counts. The CDR3 DNA follows: TGTGCCAGCAGTTACTCTGGAGCGGGGGGCGGAGAGACCCAGTACTTC. Amino acid sequence: CASSYSGAGGGETQYF. The rearrangement uses TRBV6-5 and TRBJ2-5; 9 nucleotides line up with TRBD2. V shed 0 bases, J shed 4 bases, and the junction held 6 bases outside the gene matches. The CDR3 runs 16 residues. Per the germline V gene, CDR1 is MNHEY and CDR2 is SVGAGI.

This clone was picked up a small number of times. This sequence joins TRBV27 and TRBJ2-7, with 7 bases matching TRBD2. CDR3 length equals 14 residues. The J segment lost 6 bases and the V segment lost 6 bases, leaving 11 bases of the junction unmatched. Germline CDR1 is MNHEY and CDR2 is SMNVEV (reference sequence). The CDR3 region is CASRISGISGEQYF. CDR3 bases: TGTGCCAGCAGAATCAGCGGGATATCAGGCGAGCAGTACTTC.

This clone was seen only a few times. CDR3 coding DNA: TGTGCCAGCAGCTATACAAGAAGCACAGATACGCAGTATTTT. Protein: CASSYTRSTDTQYF. The genes are TRBV9 and TRBJ2-3; D uncertain. This CDR3 comprises 14 residues. V was trimmed by 4 bases and J by 0 bases, leaving 9 bases between them. CDR1 SGDLS and CDR2 YYNGEE come from the germline V gene.

The chain employs TRBV6-5 and TRBJ2-7, with a weak D call TRBD1 (6 bases). In germline, CDR1 is MNHEY, CDR2 SVGAGI. This CDR3 spans 13 amino acids. V was cut by 6 bases and J by 0 bases, with 9 bases left in between. The CDR3 region has the DNA TGTGCCAGCAGCCCAGGGGTCTCCTACGAGCAGTACTTC. It encodes CASSPGVSYEQYF.

The table lists this clone with a count of one. The V and J genes are TRBV4-1 and TRBJ1-3; D is unclear. Germline CDR1 MGHRA, CDR2 YSYEKL. V was cut by 3 bases and J by 6 bases, with 12 bases left in between. The CDR3 loop spans 14 amino acids. The CDR3 nucleotides are TGCGCCAGCAGCCACACCGGGAAATTAAACACCATATATTTT. It is translated as CASSHTGKLNTIYF.

Only a few counts were recorded for this clone. The genes are TRBV4-3 and TRBJ1-4; 7 positions match TRBD1. Looked up from germline, CDR1 is LGHNA and CDR2 is YSLEER. Trimming at V came to 3 bases and at J to 2 bases, leaving 3 bases not matched to a gene. The length of the CDR3 is 15 residues. For the CDR3, the DNA is TGCGCCAGCAGCCAGGGACAGAGTACTAATGAAAAACTGTTTTTT. The encoded protein is CASSQGQSTNEKLFF.

This clone has only a few counts. The chain is built from TRBV18 and TRBJ1-4; no reliable D call. The V and J ends lost 4 bases and 8 bases respectively, with 11 bases between them. Germline V lookup: CDR1 KGHSH, CDR2 LQKENI. The CDR3 is 13 residues long. The CDR3 reads CASSLEDGEKLFF. CDR3 nucleotides: TGTGCCAGCTCACTGGAGGACGGCGAAAAACTGTTTTTT.

This clone was recorded a few times. V usage is TRBV7-3 and J usage is TRBJ2-5, with TRBD2 identical over 12 bases. Germline V CDR1 and CDR2: SGHTA, FQGTGA. This CDR3 region has 15 residues. With 5 bases clipped from V and 5 bases from J, the junction kept 6 bases outside the gene matches. This CDR3 is CASSPRGTSGETQYF. CDR3 bases: TGTGCCAGCAGCCCTCGCGGGACTAGCGGGGAGACCCAGTACTTC.

This clone was observed a single time. The V and J genes are TRBV18 and TRBJ2-7; the match to TRBD1 covers 8 bases. The CDR3 covers 15 residues. V lost 4 bases and J lost 6; bases outside the gene matches: 11. The germline CDR1 and CDR2 sequences are KGHSH and LQKENI. In DNA, the CDR3 is TGTGCCAGCTCACTCCCCACAGGGGGATCAGGCGAGCAGTACTTC. This translates into CASSLPTGGSGEQYF.

The chain uses TRBV19 and TRBJ2-5; 9 nucleotides line up with TRBD2. Germline values: CDR1 LNHDA, CDR2 SQIVND (reference sequence). The junction had 6 bases not matched to a gene; V was cut back by 4 bases and J by 3 bases. This CDR3 has 15 amino acids. The CDR3 sequence is CASSSTGLAEETQYF. DNA of the CDR3: TGTGCCAGTAGTAGCACGGGACTAGCAGAAGAGACCCAGTACTTC.

The V and J genes are TRBV9 and TRBJ2-3; 7 nucleotides line up with TRBD1. CDR3 length: 16 amino acids. V trimming: 0 bases; J trimming: 7 bases; junction bases outside the gene matches: 11. Germline loops: CDR1 SGDLS, CDR2 YYNGEE. CDR3 loop: CASSVGGPRQGNTQYF. As DNA, the CDR3 is TGTGCCAGCAGCGTAGGTGGACCCCGACAGGGAAATACGCAGTATTTT.

J is TRBJ2-3 and V is TRBV4-3; D possibly corresponds to TRBD1 (6 bases). This CDR3 has 12 residues. In germline, CDR1 is LGHNA, CDR2 YSLEER. V was pared by 1 base and J by 8 bases, with 7 bases between. As DNA, the CDR3 is TGCGCCAGCAGCCAAGCAGGGGCTACGCAGTATTTT. Translation: CASSQAGATQYF.

Only a few counts were recorded for this clone. The chain couples TRBV7-3 to TRBJ2-3, with 9 bases aligning to TRBD1. Germline CDR1 and CDR2: SGHTA and FQGTGA. V was clipped by 5 bases and J by 4 bases; unmatched bases: 4. The length of the CDR3 is 14 residues. CDR3 loop: CASSPTGGPDTQYF. For the CDR3, the DNA is TGTGCCAGCAGCCCTACAGGGGGCCCAGATACGCAGTATTTT.

V and J are TRBV5-1 and TRBJ1-2, with D possibly TRBD1 on 5 matching bases. Germline CDR1 and CDR2: SGHRS and YFSETQ. CDR3 length equals 12 residues. The ends were cut back, 3 bases at V and 12 bases at J, with 15 bases in the middle. In DNA, the CDR3 is TGCGCCAGCAGCTACCCGGGACTGGGTGACACCTTC. Its translation is CASSYPGLGDTF.

To note about this clone: The sample holds other DNA sequences that translate to the same CDR3. The gene calls are TRBV29-1 and TRBJ1-1; no definite D call. Between the trimmed V and J ends, which lost 4 bases and 0 bases, there was a span of 9 bases. Germline CDR1 and CDR2: SQVTM and ANQGSEA. The CDR3 extends over 13 amino acids. Here the CDR3 reads CSVATRMNTEAFF. CDR3 bases: TGCAGCGTTGCAACAAGAATGAACACTGAAGCTTTCTTT.

A few counts support this clone. The chain combines TRBV7-2 with TRBJ2-2; D gene uncertain. The CDR3 spans 14 residues. CDR1 is SGHTA, CDR2 FQGNSA, per germline. Trimming stripped 6 bases from V and 0 bases from J, with 8 bases between. CDR3 DNA sequence: TGTGCCAGCAGAACGGATACGAACACCGGGGAGCTGTTTTTT. Its protein product is CASRTDTNTGELFF.

This clone was seen more than once but under ten times. The CDR3 DNA sequence: TGTGCCAGCAGCCAAGAAGACGGCTACACCTTC. Its protein is CASSQEDGYTF. The chain employs TRBV5-4 and TRBJ1-2; D not certain. The V end was cut by 4 bases, the J end by 8 bases, with 9 bases between. The CDR3 covers 11 residues. Germline values: CDR1 SGHNT, CDR2 YYREEE (reference sequence). The variable domain in full, completed from reference TRBV5-4 and TRBJ1-2, reads ETGVTQSPTHLIKTRGQQVTLRCSSQSGHNTVSWYQQALGQGPQFIFQYYREEENGRGNFPPRFSGLQFPNYSSELNVNALELDDSALYLCASSQEDGYTFGSGTRLTVV.